This TCR beta chain was documented in a study of monozygotic twins with cystic fibrosis. CDR1 is SGHRS, CDR2 YFSETQ, per germline. J lost 4 bases, V lost 4 bases, and 16 bases had no gene match. The CDR3 has 18 amino acids. Using immunoSEQ multiplex PCR, the repertoire was profiled, and TCRdb retains in-frame clones only, with some absent. The table has some 35,000 clones, 66% seen once. A word on this clone: The antigen is unknown.

Study-level points and caveats: Co-twins had the most similar V usage for 13 of 16 pairs, J for 8. Shared CDR3 numbers were not associated with age, concordance or severity. The repertoire was suggested to be naive-dominated, clonality median roughly 0.0093.

The clonotype comes from a girl aged 5-17 years with cystic fibrosis. Sequenced sample: blood. The chain employs TRBV5-1 and TRBJ2-3, with 9 bases aligning to TRBD2. CDR3 coding DNA: TGCGCCAGCAGCCCTTGGGGGGTAGCGGGAGTGTCGGCAGATACGCAGTATTTT. Its translation: CASSPWGVAGVSADTQYF.